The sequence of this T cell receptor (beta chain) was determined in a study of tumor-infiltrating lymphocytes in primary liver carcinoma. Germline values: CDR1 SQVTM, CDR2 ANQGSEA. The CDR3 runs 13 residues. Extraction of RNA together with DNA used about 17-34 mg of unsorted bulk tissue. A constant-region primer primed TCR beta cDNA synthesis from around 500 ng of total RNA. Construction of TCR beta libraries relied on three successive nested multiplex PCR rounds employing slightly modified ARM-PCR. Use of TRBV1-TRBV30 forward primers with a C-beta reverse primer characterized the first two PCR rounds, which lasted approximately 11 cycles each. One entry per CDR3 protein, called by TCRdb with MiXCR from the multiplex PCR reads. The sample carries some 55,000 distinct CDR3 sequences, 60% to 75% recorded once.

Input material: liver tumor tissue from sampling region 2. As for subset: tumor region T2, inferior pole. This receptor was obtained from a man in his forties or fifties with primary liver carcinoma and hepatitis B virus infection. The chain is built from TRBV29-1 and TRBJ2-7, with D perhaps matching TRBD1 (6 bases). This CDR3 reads CSAEGQGSREQYF. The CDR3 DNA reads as TGCAGTGCCGAGGGGCAGGGGTCCCGCGAGCAGTACTTC.